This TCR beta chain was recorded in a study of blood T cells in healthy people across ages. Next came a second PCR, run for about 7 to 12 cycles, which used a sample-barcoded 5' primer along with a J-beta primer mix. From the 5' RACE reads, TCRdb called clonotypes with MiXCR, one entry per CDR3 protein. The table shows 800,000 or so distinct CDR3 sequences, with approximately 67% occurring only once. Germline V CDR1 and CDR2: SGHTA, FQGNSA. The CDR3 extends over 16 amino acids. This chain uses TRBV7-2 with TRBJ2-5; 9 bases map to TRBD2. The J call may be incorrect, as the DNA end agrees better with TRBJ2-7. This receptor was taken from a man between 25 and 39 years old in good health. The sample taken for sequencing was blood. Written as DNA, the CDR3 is TGTGCCAGCAGCTTACTAATAGCGGGGGCCCCCTACGAGCAGTACTTC. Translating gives CASSLLIAGAPYEQYF.